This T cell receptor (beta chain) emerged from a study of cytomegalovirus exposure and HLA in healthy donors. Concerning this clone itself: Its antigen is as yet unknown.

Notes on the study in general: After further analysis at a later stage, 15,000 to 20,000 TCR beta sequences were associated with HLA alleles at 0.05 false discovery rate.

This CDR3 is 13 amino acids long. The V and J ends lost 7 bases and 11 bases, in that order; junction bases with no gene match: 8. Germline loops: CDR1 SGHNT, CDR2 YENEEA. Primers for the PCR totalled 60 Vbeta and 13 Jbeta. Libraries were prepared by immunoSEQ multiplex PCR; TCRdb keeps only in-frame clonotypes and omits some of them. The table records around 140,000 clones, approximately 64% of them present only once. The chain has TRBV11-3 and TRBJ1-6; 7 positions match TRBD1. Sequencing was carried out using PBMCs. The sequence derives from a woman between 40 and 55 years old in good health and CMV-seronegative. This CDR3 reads CASNFGTDPPLHF. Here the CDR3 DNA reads TGTGCCAGCAACTTCGGGACAGATCCACCCCTCCACTTT.